This T cell receptor (beta chain) was profiled in a study of human T cells and chemical hapten exposure (dated by TCRdb to about 2021). Background on the whole study: For sensitization, 2% DPC in acetone was applied to an approximately 2 cm by approximately 2 cm area of upper inner arm skin. Twenty-nine alopecia patients gave blood for TCR sequencing at one to four time points (pre-sensitization, 2, 6 and 24 weeks). Blood was sampled from patients pre-sensitization (week 0) and at 2, 6 and about 24 weeks after DPC sensitization. The study tracked peripheral blood TCR repertoire changes in vivo during primary and secondary sensitization to the hapten diphenylcyclopropenone (DPC) in alopecia patients. The patient cohort, mostly female, included alopecia areata with under or over 50% scalp involvement, alopecia totalis and alopecia universalis. Throughout the approximately 24-week study period, patients were also given weekly therapeutic DPC doses on the scalp. Patch tests used Finn chambers with 0.01% DPC on the upper back, scored after 6 days by International Contact Dermatitis Research Group standards. Libraries were pooled for sequencing, and per-sample TCR yields varied mainly because of small differences in library volumes within the pool. Study-wide findings and limitations: All patients had alopecia, a presumed autoimmune disease, so their immune response might differ from that of healthy individuals. DPC sensitization did not change how many TCRs were above 1 in 1000 frequency, and no evidence was found of alterations in global repertoire structure. Significantly more large CDR3 similarity clusters were formed by expanded TCRs than by pre-sensitization or healthy control sets, consistent with antigen-driven responses. A positive correlation was found between the number of PT1 expanded TCRs and patch test score, with significance reached at thresholds 8, 16 and 32 but not 4. Repeated subsampling changed both the strength of the expansion versus patch-test correlation and the threshold at which that correlation became significant.

CDR1 and CDR2 were assigned from the germline V gene as SGHTA and FQGNSA. V is clipped by 6 bases and J by 3 bases, and the sequence between their germline boundaries is 6 bases long. The CDR3 has 13 amino acids, counting the end cysteine and phenylalanine. CDR3 DNA only is kept here, 39 bases in frame from base 1. Receptor libraries were prepared by RACE. Data came from a NextSeq 500. Library preparation attached unique molecular identifiers to individual cDNA molecules for quantitative, reproducible TCR counting. Both TCR alpha and TCR beta chains were sequenced from each blood RNA sample. Concerning the study's data processing: A median of about 89,000 TCRs per sample was observed, with a range of roughly 20,000 to 750,000. V, J and CDR3 annotation of the TCR reads was performed with the Decombinator software suite. To make PS versus PT1 abundance plots, every sample was subsampled to the same number of TCRs (28,000). TCRs were defined as expanded if absent before sensitization and observed at least eight times at the 2-week time point. In TCRdb, the public reads were trimmed at Q25 with fastp and aligned with MiXCR, with productive beta chains retained. Every distinct CDR3 protein forms one entry, paired with its most common genes and DNA. These V and J calls derive from TCRdb rather than the authors' analysis. Present in this sample are about 120,000 distinct CDR3 sequences, roughly an eighth of which were seen just once. Together, the top ten hold over 0.85% of the sample.

On this clonotype: The antigen this receptor binds is unknown. There are no base qualities to consult, and no much larger clone falls within one base.

The time point label of this sample denotes: patch test 1, 2 weeks after DPC sensitization. This sample's treatment or condition label indicates: therapeutic diphenylcyclopropenone sensitization with weekly scalp DPC. At each patch-test visit, blood was drawn before the patch test was applied. Patients were eligible if aged 18 to 70, diagnosed with alopecia and judged suitable for DPC therapy, and pregnant patients were excluded. Total RNA was extracted from unfractionated whole blood that had been collected in Tempus Blood RNA tubes. The chain employs TRBV7-2 and TRBJ1-6; possibly the D gene is TRBD1, per 6 matching bases. Sequencing used whole blood, obtained in connection with sensitization to the hapten diphenylcyclopropenone (DPC). The TCR was taken from a man aged 18 to 29 with alopecia areata. Some clones in this sample may be carry-over from other donors' samples. The CDR3 here reads CASRQGYNSPLHF. The nucleotide sequence reads as follows: TGTGCCAGCAGACAGGGCTATAATTCACCCCTCCACTTT.